This T cell receptor (beta chain) stems from a study of OX40 agonist ivuxolimab in advanced cancers. Clones were read by immunoSEQ multiplex PCR, and TCRdb kept only the in-frame ones, dropping some. The profile covers more than 60,000 clones, with about 81% appearing a single time and 5% taken by the ten largest. The trim removed 6 bases at V and 4 bases at J, leaving 6 bases unmatched. This CDR3 contains 14 residues. Per the germline V gene, CDR1 is ENHRY and CDR2 is SYGVKD. The starting material was CD4+ or CD8+ T cells sorted from blood, obtained in a trial of the OX40 agonist ivuxolimab. J is TRBJ2-1 and V is TRBV10-3; 7 bases are shared with TRBD2. The sequence came from an adult with an advanced solid tumor such as melanoma, head and neck, liver or kidney cancer. The CDR3 sequence: CAISPGTIYNEQFF. The CDR3, as DNA: TGTGCCATCAGCCCAGGGACTATTTACAATGAGCAGTTCTTC.